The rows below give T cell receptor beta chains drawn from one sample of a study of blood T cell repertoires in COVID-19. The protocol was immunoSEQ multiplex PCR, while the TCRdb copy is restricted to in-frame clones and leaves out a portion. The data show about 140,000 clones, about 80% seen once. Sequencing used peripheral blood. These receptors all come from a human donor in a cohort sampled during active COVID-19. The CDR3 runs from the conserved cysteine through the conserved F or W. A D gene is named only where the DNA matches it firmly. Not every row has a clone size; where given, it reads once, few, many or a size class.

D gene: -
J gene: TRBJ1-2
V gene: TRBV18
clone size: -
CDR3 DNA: TGTGCCAGCTCACCCAGCAGTCGGGGGGGCCCTGGCTACACCTTC
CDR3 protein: CASSPSSRGGPGYTF

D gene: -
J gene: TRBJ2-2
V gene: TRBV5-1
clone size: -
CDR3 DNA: TGCGCCAGCAGCGTTGACAGAAACACCGGGGAGCTGTTTTTT
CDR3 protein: CASSVDRNTGELFF

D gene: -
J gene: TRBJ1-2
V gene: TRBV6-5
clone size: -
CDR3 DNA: TGTGCCAGCAGCTTAGATGCTAACTATGGCTACACCTTC
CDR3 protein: CASSLDANYGYTF

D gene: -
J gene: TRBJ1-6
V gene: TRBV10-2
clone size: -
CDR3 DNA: TGCGCCAGCAGTGAGCGGGATACATATAATTCGCCCCTCCACTTT
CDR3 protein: CASSERDTYNSPLHF

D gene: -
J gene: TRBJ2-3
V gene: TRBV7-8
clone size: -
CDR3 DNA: TGTGCCACCGAGCGGGTTCTCCCGAAAGGGAATACGCAGTATTTT
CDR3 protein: CATERVLPKGNTQYF

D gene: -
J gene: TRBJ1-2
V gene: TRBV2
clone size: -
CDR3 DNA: TGTGCCAGCAGTGAGGGGGGGAGGAACTATGGCTACACCTTC
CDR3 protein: CASSEGGRNYGYTF

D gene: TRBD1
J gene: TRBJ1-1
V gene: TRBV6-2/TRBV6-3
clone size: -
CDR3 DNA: TGTGCCAGCAGTTACTGGGGACAGGGCCTCAAAAACACTGAAGCTTTCTTT
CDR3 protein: CASSYWGQGLKNTEAFF

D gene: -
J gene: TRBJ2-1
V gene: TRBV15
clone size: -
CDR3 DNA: TGTGCCACCAGCAGAGATCTAGGAGGGCGGTACAATGAGCAGTTCTTC
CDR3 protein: CATSRDLGGRYNEQFF

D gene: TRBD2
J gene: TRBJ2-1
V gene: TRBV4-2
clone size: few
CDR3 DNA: TGTGCCAGCAGCTCAGGACTAGCGGGGAGGCTTGGGAATGAGCAGTTCTTC
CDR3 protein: CASSSGLAGRLGNEQFF

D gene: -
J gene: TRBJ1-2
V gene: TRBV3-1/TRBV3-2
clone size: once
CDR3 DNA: TGTGCCAGCAGCCAAAACGGGGATGGAGGCTACACCTTC
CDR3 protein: CASSQNGDGGYTF

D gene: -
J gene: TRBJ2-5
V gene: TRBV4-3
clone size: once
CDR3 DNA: TGCGCCAGCAGCCAAGATATAGGGGTGGGGACCCAGTACTTC
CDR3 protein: CASSQDIGVGTQYF

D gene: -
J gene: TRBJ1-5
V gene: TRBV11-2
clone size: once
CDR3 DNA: TGTGCCAGCAGCTTAGGTGGGGGACTCCAGCCCCAGCATTTT
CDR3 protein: CASSLGGGLQPQHF

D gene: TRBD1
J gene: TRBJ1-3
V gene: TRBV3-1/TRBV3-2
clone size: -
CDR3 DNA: TGTGCCAGCAGCCAACACCTGAACAGGGGGAGAGCTGGAAACACCATATATTTT
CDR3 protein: CASSQHLNRGRAGNTIYF

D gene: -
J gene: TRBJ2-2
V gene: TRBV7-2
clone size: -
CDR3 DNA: TGTGCCAGCAGCTTTGGGCTAAACACCGGGGAGCTGTTTTTT
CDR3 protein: CASSFGLNTGELFF

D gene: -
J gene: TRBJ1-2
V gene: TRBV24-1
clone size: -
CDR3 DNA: TGTGCCACCAGTGATTTGAGGCAGGAGGTACCCTTTTGGGACTATGGCTACACCTTC
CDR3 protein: CATSDLRQEVPFWDYGYTF

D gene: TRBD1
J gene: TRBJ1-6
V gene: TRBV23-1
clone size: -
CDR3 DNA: TGCGCCAGCAGTCAATGGACAGGGGGTAATTCACCCCTCCACTTT
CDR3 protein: CASSQWTGGNSPLHF

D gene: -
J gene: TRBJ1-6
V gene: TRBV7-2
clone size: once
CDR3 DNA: TGTGCCAGCAGCTTTGGGCAGCGGCATCTCCTCCACTTT
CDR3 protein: CASSFGQRHLLHF

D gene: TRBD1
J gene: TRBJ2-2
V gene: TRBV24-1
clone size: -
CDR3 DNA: TGTGCCACCAGTGCAACAGGGGACACCGGGGAGCTGTTTTTT
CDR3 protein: CATSATGDTGELFF

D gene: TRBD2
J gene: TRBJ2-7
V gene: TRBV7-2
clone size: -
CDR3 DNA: TGTGCCAGCAGCCTTGGGTCTAGCGGCTACGAGCAGTACTTC
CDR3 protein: CASSLGSSGYEQYF

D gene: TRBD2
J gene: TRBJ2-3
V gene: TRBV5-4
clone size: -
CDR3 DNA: TGTGCCAGCAGCGTATCTAGCGGGGGGACCTCCGTCTATTTT
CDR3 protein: CASSVSSGGTSVYF

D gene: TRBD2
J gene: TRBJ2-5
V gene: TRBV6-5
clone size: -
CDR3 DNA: TGTGCCAGCAGCTCTACCCTAGCGGGGTTAGAGACCCAGTACTTC
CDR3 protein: CASSSTLAGLETQYF

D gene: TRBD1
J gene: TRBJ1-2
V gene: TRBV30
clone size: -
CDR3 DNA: TGTGCCTGGAGTGGACAGGGGCTTGGCGGAGACTATGGCTACACCTTC
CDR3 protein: CAWSGQGLGGDYGYTF

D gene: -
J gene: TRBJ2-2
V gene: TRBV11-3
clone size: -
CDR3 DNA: TGTGCCAGCAGCCCCGGCCAGGAGGGCGGGGAGCTGTTTTTT
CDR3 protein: CASSPGQEGGELFF

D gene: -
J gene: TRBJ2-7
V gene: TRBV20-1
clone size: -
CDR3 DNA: TGCAGTGTGCAGTTCACCTACGAGCAGTACTTC
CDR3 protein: CSVQFTYEQYF

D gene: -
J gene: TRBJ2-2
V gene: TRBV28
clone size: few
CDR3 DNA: TGTGCCAGCAGTTTTATACAGGGCACGACCGGGGAGCTGTTTTTT
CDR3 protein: CASSFIQGTTGELFF

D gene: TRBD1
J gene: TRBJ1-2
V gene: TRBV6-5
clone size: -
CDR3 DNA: TGTGCCAGCAGTTACTCGCATACAGGGGGCGTCTATGGCTACACCTTC
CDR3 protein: CASSYSHTGGVYGYTF

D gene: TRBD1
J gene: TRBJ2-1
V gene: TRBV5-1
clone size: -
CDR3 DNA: TGCGCCAGCAGCTTCTCCCATGGACAGGGGGGAAATGAGCAGTTCTTC
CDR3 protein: CASSFSHGQGGNEQFF

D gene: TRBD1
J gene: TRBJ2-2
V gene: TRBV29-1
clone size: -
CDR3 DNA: TGCAGCGTTGGACAGGGCGTTGTCACCGGGGAGCTGTTTTTT
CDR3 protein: CSVGQGVVTGELFF

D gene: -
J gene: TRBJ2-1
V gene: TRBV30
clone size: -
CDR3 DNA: TGTGCCTGGTCGGATGAGCAGTTCTTC
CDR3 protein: CAWSDEQFF

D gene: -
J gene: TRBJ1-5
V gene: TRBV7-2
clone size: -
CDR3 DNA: TGTGCCAGCAGCTTAGATAGGCCAGGATTCAATCAGCCCCAGCATTTT
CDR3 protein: CASSLDRPGFNQPQHF

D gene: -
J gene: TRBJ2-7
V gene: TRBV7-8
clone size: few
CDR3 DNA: TGTGCCAGCAGCTTAGGGAGAGACGGACTGCGGTACTTC
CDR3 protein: CASSLGRDGLRYF

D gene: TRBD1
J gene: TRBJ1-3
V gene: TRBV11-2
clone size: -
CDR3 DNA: TGTGCCAGCAGCTCCGGGACAGTATCCGGAAACACCATATATTTT
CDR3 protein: CASSSGTVSGNTIYF

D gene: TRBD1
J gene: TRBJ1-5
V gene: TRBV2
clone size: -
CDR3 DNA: TGTGCCAGCAGGGGGACAGGGGACAGCGGCAATCAGCCCCAGCATTTT
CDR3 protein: CASRGTGDSGNQPQHF

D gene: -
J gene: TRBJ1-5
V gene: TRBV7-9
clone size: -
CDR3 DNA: TGTGCCAGCAGCTTAGCTACAGGGAATCAGCCCCAGCATTTT
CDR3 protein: CASSLATGNQPQHF

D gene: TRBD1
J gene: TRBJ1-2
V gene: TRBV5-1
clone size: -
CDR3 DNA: TGCGCCAGCAGCTTAGACAGGGGGCCTGGCTACACCTTC
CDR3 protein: CASSLDRGPGYTF

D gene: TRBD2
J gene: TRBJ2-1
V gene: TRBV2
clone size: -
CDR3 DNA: TGTGCCTCCACAGGTGAGCTAGCGGCGTACAATGAGCAGTTCTTC
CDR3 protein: CASTGELAAYNEQFF

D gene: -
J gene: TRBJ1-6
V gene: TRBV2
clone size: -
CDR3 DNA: TGTGCCAGCAGCTCCCCGTTGGGTTCGGGGGCCTATAATTCACCCCTCCACTTT
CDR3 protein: CASSSPLGSGAYNSPLHF

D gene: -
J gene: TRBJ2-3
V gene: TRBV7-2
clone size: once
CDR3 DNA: TGTGCCAGCAGCTCCTCTACAGATACGCAGTATTTT
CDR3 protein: CASSSSTDTQYF

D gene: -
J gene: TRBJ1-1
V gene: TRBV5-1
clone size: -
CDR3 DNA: TGCGCCAGCAGCTTTGGAGGGGCCAACACTGAAGCTTTCTTT
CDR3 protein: CASSFGGANTEAFF

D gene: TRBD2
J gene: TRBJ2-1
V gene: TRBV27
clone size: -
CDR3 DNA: TGTGCCAGCAGTGGGCTGGCTAGCGGGGGGGCCCGAGAGCAGTTCTTC
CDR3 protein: CASSGLASGGAREQFF

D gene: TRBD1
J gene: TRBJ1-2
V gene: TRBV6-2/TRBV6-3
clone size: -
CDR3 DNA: TGTGCCAGCAGTTACCAGAAGGACAGGGGGCATGATGGCTACACCTTC
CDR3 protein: CASSYQKDRGHDGYTF

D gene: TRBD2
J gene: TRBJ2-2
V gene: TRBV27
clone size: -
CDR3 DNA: TGTGCCAGCAGTTTAGAGGGTAGCGGGGGGGGAACCGGGGAGCTGTTTTTT
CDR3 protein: CASSLEGSGGGTGELFF

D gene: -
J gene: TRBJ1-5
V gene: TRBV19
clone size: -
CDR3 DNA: TGTGCCAGTAGTATGGAGGTTTTGTTGGGGGCTAGCAATCAGCCCCAGCATTTT
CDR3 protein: CASSMEVLLGASNQPQHF

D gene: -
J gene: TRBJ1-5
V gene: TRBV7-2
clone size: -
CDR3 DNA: TGTGCCAGCAGCTTAGTAAAGGGGAATCAGCCCCAGCATTTT
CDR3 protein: CASSLVKGNQPQHF

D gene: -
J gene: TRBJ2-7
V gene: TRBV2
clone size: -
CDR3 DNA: TGTGCCAGCAACCTTCGAGGTGGGGCGGCCGAGCAGTACTTC
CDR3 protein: CASNLRGGAAEQYF

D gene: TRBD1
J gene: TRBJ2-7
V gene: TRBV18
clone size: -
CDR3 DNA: TGTGCCAGCTCACCGACCCGGGACAGGGGAAGCGAGCAGTACTTC
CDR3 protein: CASSPTRDRGSEQYF

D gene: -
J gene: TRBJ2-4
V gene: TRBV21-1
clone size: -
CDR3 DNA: TGTGCCAGCAGCAAAGCTAGCCCCCGGCAGGGCAAAAACATTCAGTACTTC
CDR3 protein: CASSKASPRQGKNIQYF

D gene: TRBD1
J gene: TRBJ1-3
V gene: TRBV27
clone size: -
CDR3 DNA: TGTGCCAGCAGACGGACAGGATCTGGAAACACCATATATTTT
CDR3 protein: CASRRTGSGNTIYF